The 14 T cell receptor beta chains listed next were all sequenced from one sample in a study of T cells in localized non-small cell lung cancer. TCRdb's copy holds only in-frame clones and misses some; the assay was immunoSEQ multiplex PCR. Of roughly 38,000 clones listed, 86% were seen once; the top ten hold roughly 7.7%. Sequencing was performed on peripheral blood, taken before any cancer treatment. The receptors originated from a woman between 18 and 50 years old with stage III lung adenocarcinoma.

This clone was detected only once. The V gene is TRBV5-1, the J gene TRBJ2-2; D might be TRBD2 (7 bases). This CDR3 contains 17 residues. Germline CDR1 reads SGHRS; CDR2 reads YFSETQ. V was cut by 3 bases and J by 4 bases, with 19 bases left in between. The CDR3 DNA reads TGCGCCAGCAGCTCGGGGGGCGGGGACGCGGCCACCGGGGAGCTGTTTTTT. Encoded protein: CASSSGGGDAATGELFF.

The J gene is TRBJ1-5, the V gene TRBV12-2. TRBV12-2 is listed as a pseudogene. This CDR3 has 12 residues. The CDR3 spells CASRPNNQPQHF. As DNA, the CDR3 is TGTGCAAGTCGCCCGAACAATCAGCCCCAGCATTTT.

The rearrangement uses TRBV29-1 and TRBJ2-7, with 8 nucleotides matching TRBD1. The V gene end was trimmed by 6 bases and the J gene end by 2 bases; junction bases not matched to a gene: 12. Germline V gene data show CDR1 as SQVTM and CDR2 as ANQGSEA. This CDR3 has 15 amino acids. The CDR3 coding sequence is TGCAGCGTCCATACTGGGACAGGAGCTCCCTACGAGCAGTACTTC. Amino acids: CSVHTGTGAPYEQYF.

The chain links TRBV5-4 to TRBJ1-1; D possibly corresponds to TRBD1 (5 bases). The CDR3 runs 13 residues. Per germline, CDR1 SGHNT and CDR2 YYREEE (reference sequence). The V and J ends lost 5 bases and 3 bases respectively, with 11 bases between them. In DNA form, the CDR3 reads TGTGCCAGCAGGCAGGGTCTGGACACTGAAGCTTTCTTT. Residues: CASRQGLDTEAFF.

The V gene is TRBV10-3, the J gene TRBJ2-1, with unresolved D. The CDR3 runs to 15 residues. The germline V gene encodes CDR1 ENHRY and CDR2 SYGVKD. The ends were cut back, 3 bases at V and 6 bases at J, with 15 bases in the middle. The CDR3 is CAISEGPTALNEQFF. The CDR3 nucleotides are TGTGCCATCAGTGAAGGCCCTACCGCCCTCAATGAGCAGTTCTTC.

CDR3 in DNA: TGTGCCAGCAGTCAAGGACAGGGCGGGTATTATGGCTACACCTTC. Translating it yields CASSQGQGGYYGYTF. This sequence joins TRBV6-5 and TRBJ1-2, with 8 bases lining up with TRBD1. CDR3 length equals 15 residues. V lost 5 bases to trimming and J lost 5 bases; unmatched junction nucleotides: 10. The germline V gene encodes CDR1 MNHEY and CDR2 SVGAGI.

The chain employs TRBV6-4 and TRBJ2-3; 7 positions agree with TRBD2. The CDR3 covers 16 residues. V shed 10 bases and J 3 bases; nucleotides not matched to a gene: 16. The germline V gene has CDR1 MRHNA and CDR2 SNTAGT. CDR3: CAIWWVAGRATDTQYF. Written as DNA, the CDR3 is TGTGCCATCTGGTGGGTAGCGGGTCGGGCGACAGATACGCAGTATTTT.

The CDR3 region has the DNA TGTGCCAGTAGTATACCCACCGGGAAGTTCTCTGGAAACACCATATATTTT. Translation gives CASSIPTGKFSGNTIYF. The J gene is TRBJ1-3, the V gene TRBV19; unclear D gene. Germline values: CDR1 LNHDA, CDR2 SQIVND (reference sequence). This CDR3 region has 17 residues. The V end was cut by 2 bases, the J end by 0 bases, with 14 bases between. Supplemented by reference TRBV19 and TRBJ1-3, the full variable domain reads DGGITQSPKYLFRKEGQNVTLSCEQNLNHDAMYWYRQDPGQGLRLIYYSQIVNDFQKGDIAEGYSVSREKKESFPLTVTSAQKNPTAFYLCASSIPTGKFSGNTIYFGEGSWLTVV.

The count of this clone is one. The V gene is TRBV7-2, the J gene TRBJ2-5; tentative D call: TRBD1 (6 bases). Trimming shortened V by 5 bases and J by 0 bases, and 13 bases separated the two germline ends. The germline gives CDR1 SGHTA, CDR2 FQGNSA. The CDR3 is made up of 15 amino acids. CDR3 coding DNA: TGTGCCAGCAGCCGCCCGGACAGACACCAAGAGACCCAGTACTTC. Its translation: CASSRPDRHQETQYF.

The chain recombines TRBV5-1 with TRBJ2-7; D is unclear. With 0 bases removed from V and 1 base from J, the gap between germline ends came to 11 bases. This CDR3 region has 15 residues. Germline values: CDR1 SGHRS, CDR2 YFSETQ. The CDR3 DNA sequence: TGCGCCAGCAGCTTGGGGACCCTGGGGTCCTACGAGCAGTACTTC. This translates into CASSLGTLGSYEQYF.

The rearrangement links TRBV19 to TRBJ1-1; 10 bases agree with TRBD1. CDR1 is LNHDA and CDR2 is SQIVND in the germline V gene (reference sequence). Losses at the gene ends were 7 bases for V and 1 base for J; bases not matched to a gene: 12. The CDR3 length is 17 residues. CDR3 DNA: TGTGCCAGTACCTCAGGCCGGGACAGGGGACCGAACACTGAAGCTTTCTTT. As protein: CASTSGRDRGPNTEAFF.

This clone occurred a few times. The chain uses TRBV15 and TRBJ1-2; maybe TRBD1 (6 bases). The V gene's germline CDR1 is LNHNV and CDR2 YYDKDF (reference sequence). V lost 0 bases and J 6 bases, leaving 8 bases between the germline ends. The CDR3 length is 13 residues. The CDR3 loop reads CATSREEGDGYTF. The CDR3 DNA reads as TGTGCCACCAGCAGAGAAGAGGGGGATGGCTACACCTTC.

This clone was detected a few times. V and J are TRBV4-1 and TRBJ1-1; D gene ambiguous. From germline, CDR1 is MGHRA and CDR2 YSYEKL. Trimming took off 0 bases at V and 1 base at J, with 9 bases between the two ends. The CDR3 extends over 15 amino acids. CDR3: CASSQEELPNTEAFF. The CDR3 nucleotides are TGCGCCAGCAGCCAAGAGGAATTACCGAACACTGAAGCTTTCTTT.

The chain has TRBV15 and TRBJ1-1, with unresolved D. Trimming shortened V by 2 bases and J by 1 base, and 11 bases separated the two germline ends. This CDR3 contains 15 residues. The germline CDR1 and CDR2 sequences are LNHNV and YYDKDF (reference sequence). In nucleotides, the CDR3 is TGTGCCACCAGCAGATCCAGCCTGGGGAACACTGAAGCTTTCTTT. It codes for CATSRSSLGNTEAFF.